Shown below are 7 T cell receptor beta chains from a single sample sequenced in a study of blood T cell repertoires in COVID-19. Measured with immunoSEQ multiplex PCR; TCRdb has only the in-frame clones, and not every one. Altogether 240,000 or so clones are present, around 90% being singletons, with the ten largest covering around 0.8%. Input material: peripheral blood. These receptors were collected from a woman in her 30s with acute or convalescent COVID-19.

The genes are TRBV7-9 and TRBJ1-5; tentative D call: TRBD1 (6 bases). Germline V lookup: CDR1 SEHNR, CDR2 FQNEAQ (reference sequence). This CDR3 has 14 amino acids. Trimming took off 5 bases at V and 4 bases at J, with 12 bases between the two ends. CDR3 coding DNA: TGTGCCAGCAGCCCCGGGGACATAAATCAGCCCCAGCATTTT. Amino acids: CASSPGDINQPQHF.

The rearrangement uses TRBV5-1 and TRBJ2-1; TRBD2 matches 9 bases. The CDR3 runs to 15 residues. The J segment lost 5 bases and the V segment lost 4 bases, leaving 7 bases of the junction unmatched. Per the germline V gene, CDR1 is SGHRS and CDR2 is YFSETQ. The CDR3 sequence: CASSPPGLANNEQFF. Written as DNA, the CDR3 is TGCGCCAGCAGCCCGCCCGGACTAGCGAACAATGAGCAGTTCTTC.

The V call is TRBV15, the J call TRBJ1-1, with unresolved D. This CDR3 spans 12 amino acids. The ends were cut back, 2 bases at V and 10 bases at J, with 11 bases in the middle. Germline-derived CDR1 and CDR2 are LNHNV and YYDKDF (reference sequence). The CDR3 protein is CATSRREGRAFF. DNA for the CDR3: TGTGCCACCAGCAGACGGGAGGGAAGAGCTTTCTTT. Looking up the rest from reference TRBV15 and TRBJ1-1 gives the full variable domain: DAMVIQNPRYQVTQFGKPVTLSCSQTLNHNVMYWYQQKSSQAPKLLFHYYDKDFNNEADTPDNFQSRRPNTSFCFLDIRSPGLGDTAMYLCATSRREGRAFFGQGTRLTVV.

V gene TRBV9 combines with J gene TRBJ2-4; the D gene is possibly TRBD2 (6 bases). Between the trimmed V and J ends, which lost 2 bases and 0 bases, there was a span of 21 bases. The length of the CDR3 is 19 residues. CDR1 SGDLS and CDR2 YYNGEE come from the germline V gene. Written as DNA, the CDR3 is TGTGCCAGCAGCGTTGAGTCGGGAGCCCCCCCTTTAGCCAAAAACATTCAGTACTTC. Its translation is CASSVESGAPPLAKNIQYF.

The count of this clone is one. This chain joins TRBV10-3 and TRBJ2-5; 13 bases match TRBD2. J lost 5 bases, V lost 0 bases, and 9 bases had no gene match. The CDR3 is 18 amino acids. Germline loops: CDR1 ENHRY, CDR2 SYGVKD. DNA of the CDR3: TGTGCCATCAGTGAGTCGATTAGGACTAGCGGGAGTGGGGAGACCCAGTACTTC. Amino acids: CAISESIRTSGSGETQYF.

The chain joins TRBV30 to TRBJ2-3; 9 nucleotides match TRBD2. V lost 5 bases and J lost 7; bases outside the gene matches: 16. CDR1 is GTSNPN and CDR2 is SVGIG in the germline V gene (reference sequence). CDR3 length: 16 residues. In nucleotides, the CDR3 is TGTGCCTGGCGAACCCCTTTGGCGGGAGGGCCAAATACGCAGTATTTT. Its protein is CAWRTPLAGGPNTQYF.

The V and J genes are TRBV5-4 and TRBJ2-7, with TRBD2 as a possible D gene (7 bases). CDR1 SGHNT and CDR2 YYREEE come from the germline V gene (reference sequence). V dropped 9 bases and J dropped 4 bases, with 20 bases sitting between them. The length of the CDR3 is 14 residues. CDR3 nucleotide sequence: TGTGCCACCGGACCCACGGGGGGCCCATACGAGCAGTACTTC. Translating it yields CATGPTGGPYEQYF.